This T cell receptor beta chain stems from a study of T cells after yellow fever vaccination. Each CDR3 protein gets one entry after TCRdb re-called the 5' RACE reads with MiXCR. The sample comprises 620,000 or so distinct CDR3 sequences, more than 9% of which are singletons, and about 15% rests with the top ten. V was shortened by 6 bases and J by 2 bases, with 10 bases between the two germline ends. The CDR3 length is 13 residues. Germline-derived CDR1 and CDR2 are LNHNV and YYDKDF (reference sequence). This clonotype appeared a few times. The sequencing used PBMCs, collected on the day of the yellow fever booster vaccination. This receptor was identified in a man aged 25-45 years who received the YFV17D yellow fever vaccine. The chain uses TRBV15 and TRBJ2-5; D remains ambiguous. CDR3 DNA: TGTGCCACCAGTCAGTTGGGTCAAGAGACCCAGTACTTC. It codes for CATSQLGQETQYF.